This is a list of T cell receptor beta chains from one sample in a study of Graves' ophthalmopathy and Graves' hyperthyroidism. TCRdb re-called the multiplex PCR reads through MiXCR, storing one row per CDR3 protein. The sample contains 300,000 to 400,000 distinct CDR3 sequences, about a sixth of which appear only once. Sequencing was performed on peripheral blood. The source is an adult man with Graves' ophthalmopathy. The CDR3 runs from the conserved cysteine through the conserved F or W. The order of the fields is CDR3 length, clone size, V gene, CDR3 protein. For some rows the clone size is stated as once, few or many, or as a class when expanded; others skip it.

cdr3_length: 14
clone_size: many
v_call: TRBV2
cdr3_aa: CASRGLAGGNEQYF

cdr3_length: 15
clone_size: many
v_call: TRBV6-5
cdr3_aa: CASSSSGGGSYEQYF

cdr3_length: 15
clone_size: .
v_call: TRBV6-5
cdr3_aa: CASSNSGQVLTPLHF

cdr3_length: 17
clone_size: few
v_call: TRBV19
cdr3_aa: CASSITPGARGNQPQHF

cdr3_length: 16
clone_size: many
v_call: TRBV28
cdr3_aa: CAGNNGRGDSNQPQHF

cdr3_length: 14
clone_size: many
v_call: TRBV30
cdr3_aa: CAWSVHISTGELFF

cdr3_length: 14
clone_size: .
v_call: TRBV6-2/TRBV6-3
cdr3_aa: CASSNQPSNQPQHF

cdr3_length: 15
clone_size: many
v_call: TRBV5-6
cdr3_aa: CASSLAGAGGRPQHF

cdr3_length: 15
clone_size: few
v_call: TRBV5-1
cdr3_aa: CASSPNPENTGELFF

cdr3_length: 16
clone_size: many
v_call: TRBV28
cdr3_aa: CASSPLTGAMYQPQHF

cdr3_length: 13
clone_size: many
v_call: TRBV19
cdr3_aa: CASEEQLGYGYTF

cdr3_length: 12
clone_size: many
v_call: TRBV20-1
cdr3_aa: CSASQGWTEAFF

cdr3_length: 13
clone_size: many
v_call: TRBV12-3/TRBV12-4
cdr3_aa: CASSFRVDTEAFF

cdr3_length: 14
clone_size: .
v_call: TRBV6-5
cdr3_aa: CASSYSMDGYEQYF

cdr3_length: 16
clone_size: many
v_call: TRBV11-1
cdr3_aa: CASSNQRGRSSYEQYF

cdr3_length: 17
clone_size: .
v_call: TRBV6-1
cdr3_aa: CASRAGLGQRISYEQYF

cdr3_length: 11
clone_size: many
v_call: TRBV3-1
cdr3_aa: CASSQGLIQYF

cdr3_length: 12
clone_size: .
v_call: TRBV6-2/TRBV6-3
cdr3_aa: CASSRGQGGAFF

cdr3_length: 15
clone_size: many
v_call: TRBV29-1
cdr3_aa: CSVEDQGGSGNTIYF

cdr3_length: 15
clone_size: .
v_call: TRBV19
cdr3_aa: CASSKAGSSGNTIYF

cdr3_length: 13
clone_size: many
v_call: TRBV27
cdr3_aa: CASSPQGPQPQHF

cdr3_length: 14
clone_size: many
v_call: TRBV5-1
cdr3_aa: CASSLFGSTYEQYF

cdr3_length: 14
clone_size: many
v_call: TRBV11-3
cdr3_aa: CASSLADCTYEQYF

cdr3_length: 16
clone_size: many
v_call: TRBV20-1
cdr3_aa: CSARPHRGGMNTEAFF

cdr3_length: 11
clone_size: many
v_call: TRBV10-3
cdr3_aa: CAIRDRETQYF

cdr3_length: 14
clone_size: many
v_call: TRBV7-9
cdr3_aa: CASSRNPQTYEQYF

cdr3_length: 14
clone_size: many
v_call: TRBV2
cdr3_aa: CASRMGGYQETQYF

cdr3_length: 16
clone_size: many
v_call: TRBV27
cdr3_aa: CASSFHAGRSSYEQYF

cdr3_length: 17
clone_size: .
v_call: TRBV12-3/TRBV12-4
cdr3_aa: CASSFPIVAGGYNEQFF

cdr3_length: 14
clone_size: many
v_call: TRBV7-3
cdr3_aa: CASSSHPGAAEAFF

cdr3_length: 15
clone_size: many
v_call: TRBV5-5
cdr3_aa: CASSPTGTSNQPQHF

cdr3_length: 14
clone_size: many
v_call: TRBV7-2
cdr3_aa: CASSLAGEAYGYTF

cdr3_length: 14
clone_size: many
v_call: TRBV2
cdr3_aa: CASSHIGVDSPLHF

cdr3_length: 11
clone_size: many
v_call: TRBV29-1
cdr3_aa: CSVRNNYEQYF

cdr3_length: 15
clone_size: few
v_call: TRBV28
cdr3_aa: CASRPTSGSIVEQYF

cdr3_length: 12
clone_size: many
v_call: TRBV2
cdr3_aa: CASQPTGYEQYF

cdr3_length: 15
clone_size: many
v_call: TRBV7-8
cdr3_aa: CASSSGTGGNSPLHF

cdr3_length: 12
clone_size: many
v_call: TRBV7-6
cdr3_aa: CASSVGTTEAFF

cdr3_length: 12
clone_size: .
v_call: TRBV12-5
cdr3_aa: CASGPDLPTQYF